The rows below give T cell receptor beta chains drawn from one sample of a study of T cells in Graves' hyperthyroidism and ophthalmopathy. TCRdb independently ran MiXCR on the multiplex PCR reads; one entry per CDR3 protein. The top ten clones hold more than 4.5% of a sample with 400,000 to 500,000 distinct CDR3 sequences, around 13% of them seen once. Sequencing used blood. These receptors originate from a woman between 18 and 29 years old with Graves' hyperthyroidism. Each CDR3 is given with its conserved first and last residue. The D gene is left open where the match is weak. Clone sizes are given selectively: once, few, many, or a class where the clone is expanded.

D	size	V	J	DNA	CDR3
TRBD2	once	TRBV6-2/TRBV6-3	TRBJ2-1	TGTGCCAGCAGTCCCGGACTAGCGGAAGGGAATGAGCAGTTCTTC	CASSPGLAEGNEQFF
NA	NA	TRBV7-2	TRBJ2-5	TGTGCCAGCAGCTTGGGGGCGAAGGGTGGAGAGACCCAGTACTTC	CASSLGAKGGETQYF
NA	many	TRBV7-2	TRBJ2-1	TGTGCCAGCAGGCGCGGGACAGCCTACAATGAGCAGTTCTTC	CASRRGTAYNEQFF
NA	few	TRBV7-9	TRBJ1-4	TGTGCCAGCAGCTTAAGCGTGGCAGAGAATGAAAAACTGTTTTTT	CASSLSVAENEKLFF
NA	many	TRBV6-2/TRBV6-3	TRBJ2-3	TGTGCCAGCAGTTACTCGGACACAGATACGCAGTATTTT	CASSYSDTDTQYF
NA	many	TRBV6-1	TRBJ2-2	TGTGCCATCCTAGCCCCGACCGGGGAGCTGTTTTTT	CAILAPTGELFF
TRBD1	many	TRBV20-1	TRBJ2-7	TGCAGTGCTGAACCCTCCGGGACAGGGTTTGGAGAGCAGTACTTC	CSAEPSGTGFGEQYF
TRBD1	NA	TRBV20-1	TRBJ2-3	TGCAGTGCTATTGGGGGGCAGGGGGCCGCAGATACGCAGTATTTT	CSAIGGQGAADTQYF
TRBD1	NA	TRBV7-2	TRBJ2-2	TGTGCCAGCAGCTTAGAGCAACACACAGGGGGCACCGGGGAGCTGTTTTTT	CASSLEQHTGGTGELFF
NA	many	TRBV7-2	TRBJ1-2	TGTGCCAGCAGCGTTAACTATGGCTACACCTTC	CASSVNYGYTF
TRBD1	many	TRBV30	TRBJ1-1	TGTGCCAGCGGGACAGTGAACACTGAAGCTTTCTTT	CASGTVNTEAFF
NA	many	TRBV13	TRBJ2-1	TGTGCCAGCAGCTTAGACTCGCGGGTGAGTCGGTATGAGCAGTTCTTC	CASSLDSRVSRYEQFF
TRBD1	many	TRBV29-1	TRBJ1-6	TGCAGCGTCCGGGACAGCTATAATTCACCCCTCCACTTT	CSVRDSYNSPLHF
NA	few	TRBV7-9	TRBJ2-5	TGTGCCAGCAGCTTAGCGTCGGTCCAAGAGACCCAGTACTTC	CASSLASVQETQYF
NA	NA	TRBV20-1	TRBJ1-1	TGCAGTGCTAGGGATAGGTCTTCTAACTGGGCTGAAGCTTTCTTT	CSARDRSSNWAEAFF
TRBD1	NA	TRBV5-5	TRBJ1-4	TGTGCCAGCAGCTTGACAGGGGATCCTAATGAAAAACTGTTTTTT	CASSLTGDPNEKLFF
TRBD1	many	TRBV9	TRBJ2-4	TGTGCCAGCAGCGTAGCTTCCGGACAGGGGAACATTCAGTACTTC	CASSVASGQGNIQYF
TRBD1	NA	TRBV18	TRBJ1-1	TGTGCCAGCTCACCCCGACAGGGACGAGACACTGAAGCTTTCTTT	CASSPRQGRDTEAFF
TRBD2	many	TRBV12-3/TRBV12-4	TRBJ2-1	TGTGCCAGCACCTCGACTAGCCCGGGAGGAGAGCAGTTCTTC	CASTSTSPGGEQFF
NA	NA	TRBV29-1	TRBJ1-3	TGCAGCGTTGAAGATCAAAGCGGCTCTGGAAACACCATATATTTT	CSVEDQSGSGNTIYF
TRBD2	NA	TRBV4-3	TRBJ2-1	TGCGCCAGCAGCCAAGATTGGGCTAGCGGGAATAATGAGCAGTTCTTC	CASSQDWASGNNEQFF
TRBD2	NA	TRBV5-8	TRBJ2-3	TGTGCCAGCAGCCCTGGGACTAGCGGGAGGGTAGATACGCAGTATTTT	CASSPGTSGRVDTQYF
NA	many	TRBV30	TRBJ1-4	TGTGCCTGGAGCCTTCGAAATGAAAAACTGTTTTTT	CAWSLRNEKLFF
NA	many	TRBV15	TRBJ1-1	TGTGCCACCAGCAGAGAGTCGAAGAACACTGAAGCTTTCTTT	CATSRESKNTEAFF
TRBD2	many	TRBV12-3/TRBV12-4	TRBJ2-1	TGTGCCAGCAGTTTTTTGAGCGGGAGTTTCTTTTCCAATGAGCAGTTCTTC	CASSFLSGSFFSNEQFF